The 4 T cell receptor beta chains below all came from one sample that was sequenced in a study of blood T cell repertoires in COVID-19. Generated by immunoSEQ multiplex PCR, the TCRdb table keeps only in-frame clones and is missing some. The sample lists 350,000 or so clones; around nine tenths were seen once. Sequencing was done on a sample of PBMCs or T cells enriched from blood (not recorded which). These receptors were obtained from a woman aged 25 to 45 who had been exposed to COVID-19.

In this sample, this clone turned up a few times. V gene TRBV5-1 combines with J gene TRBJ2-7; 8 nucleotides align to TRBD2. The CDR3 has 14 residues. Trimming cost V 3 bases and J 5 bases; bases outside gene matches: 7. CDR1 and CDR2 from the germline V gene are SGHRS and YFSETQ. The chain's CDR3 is CASSWSGSANEQYF. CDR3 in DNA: TGCGCCAGCAGCTGGAGCGGGAGCGCCAACGAGCAGTACTTC.

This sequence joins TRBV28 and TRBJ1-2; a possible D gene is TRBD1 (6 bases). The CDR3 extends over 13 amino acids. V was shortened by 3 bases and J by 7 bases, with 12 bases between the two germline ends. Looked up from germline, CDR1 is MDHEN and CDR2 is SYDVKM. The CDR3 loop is CASSFGGKSGYTF. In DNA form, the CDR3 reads TGTGCCAGCAGTTTTGGGGGCAAGAGTGGCTACACCTTC.

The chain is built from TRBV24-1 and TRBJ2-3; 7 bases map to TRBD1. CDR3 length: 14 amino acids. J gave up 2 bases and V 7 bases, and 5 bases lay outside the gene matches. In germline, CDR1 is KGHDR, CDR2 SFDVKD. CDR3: CATRGTAVTDTQYF. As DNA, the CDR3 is TGTGCCACCAGGGGGACAGCCGTCACAGATACGCAGTATTTT.

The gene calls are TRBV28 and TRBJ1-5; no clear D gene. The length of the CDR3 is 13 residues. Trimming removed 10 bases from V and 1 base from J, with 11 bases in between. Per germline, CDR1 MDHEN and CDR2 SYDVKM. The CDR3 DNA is TGTGCCACCGGTACAGTAAGCAATCAGCCCCAGCATTTT. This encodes CATGTVSNQPQHF.